Presented here are 21 T cell receptor beta chains from one specimen sequenced in a study of spatial heterogeneity in lung cancer (dated by TCRdb to about 2019). General findings and caveats noted by the study authors: A correlation was observed between the number of expanded intratumoral alpha and beta TCRs and the tumor nonsynonymous mutation count.

The library was made by 5' RACE. Sequenced using a NextSeq 500. The raw public data were reprocessed by TCRdb itself: fastp quality trimming at Q25, MiXCR clonotype calling, in-frame beta chains only. Entries that share a CDR3 protein sequence are merged under the most common genes and DNA. The sample profile shows some 96,000 distinct CDR3 sequences; approximately 4.4% of them were found once. The top ten hold about 20% of the sample. These receptors have no known antigen. What the time point label conveys for this sample: sample taken at primary tumor resection. The sequencing used lung tumor tissue, collected at surgery. These receptors were collected from a male donor with early-stage non-small cell lung cancer.

This clonotype has at least ten counts. V and J are TRBV27 and TRBJ2-2; TRBD2 might be the D (7 bases). The germline gives CDR1 MNHEY, CDR2 SMNVEV (reference sequence). This CDR3 spans 15 amino acids. Trimming took off 2 bases at V and 3 bases at J, with 10 bases between the two ends. CDR3 nucleotides: TGTGCCAGCAGTTTAGGCGGGGGCTACACCGGGGAGCTGTTTTTT. Protein product: CASSLGGGYTGELFF.

This clonotype showed up many times. V is TRBV28 and J is TRBJ2-7; D remains ambiguous. V lost 3 bases to trimming and J lost 5 bases, with 14 bases between them. Per the germline V gene, CDR1 is MDHEN and CDR2 is SYDVKM. CDR3 length: 14 amino acids. The CDR3 coding sequence is TGTGCCAGCAGTTTTGTATCCCGAGCGCACGAGCAGTACTTC. It specifies CASSFVSRAHEQYF.

The table lists this clonotype with many counts. The V gene is TRBV28, the J gene TRBJ2-7, with a tentative D call TRBD2 (5 bases). The V end lost 7 bases, the J end lost 12 bases, and 19 bases lay between the germline ends. This CDR3 comprises 12 residues. The V gene's germline CDR1 is MDHEN and CDR2 SYDVKM. The CDR3 nucleotides are TGTGCCAGCACCCTAACGGGTCGAGGGTCGTACTTC. Protein product: CASTLTGRGSYF.

J is TRBJ2-2 and V is TRBV2, with 7 bases aligning to TRBD2. CDR1 is SNHLY and CDR2 is FYNNEI in the germline V gene. Losses at the gene ends were 4 bases for V and 9 bases for J; bases not matched to a gene: 11. This CDR3 spans 15 amino acids. The DNA of the CDR3 is TGTGCCAGCAGTGTGGGGGGGAGTAGTCCCCGGGAGCTGTTTTTT. Amino acid sequence: CASSVGGSSPRELFF.

This clonotype was seen many times. This rearrangement joins TRBV4-1 to TRBJ2-5, with TRBD2 identical over 8 bases. Trimming removed 6 bases from V and 2 bases from J; junction bases left unmatched: 11. Germline V gene data show CDR1 as MGHRA and CDR2 as YSYEKL. There are 16 residues in the CDR3. The CDR3 DNA is TGCGCCAGCAGTAAAAGAGCGGGGGACACTCAAGAGACCCAGTACTTC. It is translated as CASSKRAGDTQETQYF.

This clonotype was seen more than once but under ten times. The genes are TRBV30 and TRBJ2-7; a weak D match, TRBD2 (6 bases). Trimming left V 3 bases short and J 3 bases short, with 12 bases between. Germline V gene data show CDR1 as GTSNPN and CDR2 as SVGIG (reference sequence). CDR3 length: 13 residues. CDR3 bases: TGTGCCTGGAGCTCAGCGGGTTACTACGAGCAGTACTTC. Translating it yields CAWSSAGYYEQYF.

This clonotype was seen at least ten times. The CDR3 DNA sequence: TGCAGTTCCCCCTACGAAGGAGCCGATACGCAGTATTTT. It codes for CSSPYEGADTQYF. J is TRBJ2-3 and V is TRBV20-1; D is ambiguous. The length of the CDR3 is 13 residues. V lost 8 bases and J 6 bases, leaving 18 bases between the germline ends. Germline V gene lookup returns CDR1 DFQATT and CDR2 SNEGSKA (reference sequence).

Many counts were recorded for this clonotype. The rearrangement joins TRBV12-3 or TRBV12-4 to TRBJ2-2; D is unclear. CDR3 size: 13 residues. Trimming shortened V by 5 bases and J by 4 bases, and 8 bases separated the two germline ends. CDR3 DNA sequence: TGTGCCAGCAGTCGCTACATCACCGGGGAGCTGTTTTTT. This sequence encodes CASSRYITGELFF.

The table lists this clonotype with many counts. CDR3 sequence reads: CASSLWERTEAFF. The CDR3 DNA reads TGTGCCAGCAGTTTATGGGAGAGAACTGAAGCTTTCTTT. The chain links TRBV12-3 or TRBV12-4 to TRBJ1-1; D gene unclear. V was clipped by 2 bases and J by 5 bases, with 9 bases between them. The CDR3 length is 13 residues.

This clonotype was counted ten times or more. This chain joins TRBV6-5 and TRBJ1-5, with D unresolved. The germline V and J ends were trimmed by 2 bases and 0 bases, with 2 bases remaining between them. This CDR3 spans 13 amino acids. Germline V gives CDR1 MNHEY, CDR2 SVGAGI. CDR3 in DNA: TGTGCCAGCAGTTACGATAGCAATCAGCCCCAGCATTTT. This gives the protein CASSYDSNQPQHF.

In its sample, this clonotype was seen many times. The chain joins TRBV24-1 to TRBJ2-1; the D gene is possibly TRBD1 (6 bases). The V gene's germline CDR1 is KGHDR and CDR2 SFDVKD. The CDR3 runs to 16 residues. Trimming pared 5 bases from V and 7 bases from J, leaving 20 bases between. The CDR3 here is CATSGTVFRAINEQFF. The CDR3 region has the DNA TGTGCCACCAGTGGGACAGTGTTCAGGGCTATAAATGAGCAGTTCTTC.

This clonotype was seen ten or more times. The chain uses TRBV7-3 and TRBJ1-5; weak D call: TRBD1 (5 bases). CDR3 length: 15 amino acids. V shed 3 bases and J shed 4 bases, with 13 bases lying between them. CDR1 and CDR2 (germline): SGHTA, FQGTGA. CDR3 sequence: CASSFLVNRNQPQHF. The CDR3 DNA reads TGTGCCAGCAGCTTCTTGGTTAACAGGAATCAGCCCCAGCATTTT.

This clonotype was observed at least ten times. The chain employs TRBV7-3 and TRBJ2-1; 11 bases match TRBD2. V was pared by 0 bases and J by 8 bases, with 0 bases of the junction left unmatched. Looked up from germline, CDR1 is SGHTA and CDR2 is FQGTGA. This CDR3 spans 14 amino acids. The CDR3 coding sequence is TGTGCCAGCAGCTTAACTAGCGGGAGGGATGAGCAGTTCTTC. It is translated as CASSLTSGRDEQFF.

By share, this clonotype counts as medium-sized. The chain uses TRBV10-2 and TRBJ2-1; 10 positions agree with TRBD1. Germline CDR1 WSHSY, CDR2 SAAADI. The CDR3 has 14 amino acids. V dropped 2 bases and J dropped 9; count of bases not matched to a gene: 4. CDR3 region: CASSEGTGVFEQFF. CDR3 in DNA: TGCGCCAGCAGTGAGGGGACAGGGGTTTTTGAGCAGTTCTTC.

This clonotype has ten or more counts. This chain connects TRBV29-1 to TRBJ1-5; 10 bases fit TRBD1. The CDR3 length is 13 residues. J lost 6 bases, V lost 6 bases, and 5 bases had no gene match. Germline V CDR1 and CDR2: SQVTM, ANQGSEA. The CDR3 loop is CSVGQGRGQPQHF. In DNA form, the CDR3 reads TGCAGCGTGGGACAGGGGAGGGGTCAGCCCCAGCATTTT. The variable domain in full, with the rest retrieved from reference TRBV29-1 and TRBJ1-5, is SAVISQKPSRDICQRGTSLTIQCQVDSQVTMMFWYRQQPGQSLTLIATANQGSEATYESGFVIDKFPISRPNLTFSTLTVSNMSPEDSSIYLCSVGQGRGQPQHFGDGTRLSIL.

This chain joins TRBV28 and TRBJ2-5; 8 bases are a match to TRBD1. Trimming removed 4 bases from V and 5 bases from J; junction bases left unmatched: 9. Germline V gene data show CDR1 as MDHEN and CDR2 as SYDVKM. The CDR3 has 15 residues. This chain's CDR3 is CASSSMTGARETQYF. CDR3 in DNA: TGTGCCAGCAGTTCGATGACAGGGGCGAGGGAGACCCAGTACTTC.

In its sample, this clonotype was seen a few times. This chain joins TRBV7-6 and TRBJ2-7, with 10 bases matching TRBD1. J gave up 4 bases and V 3 bases, and 3 bases lay outside the gene matches. CDR1 and CDR2 (germline): SGHVS, FNYEAQ. The CDR3 contains 14 residues. CDR3 amino acids: CASSFWGQGYEQYF. The DNA of the CDR3 is TGTGCCAGCAGCTTCTGGGGACAGGGGTACGAGCAGTACTTC.

This clonotype was found a few times. This chain uses TRBV20-1 with TRBJ1-3; D unclear. Germline V gene lookup returns CDR1 DFQATT and CDR2 SNEGSKA (reference sequence). Trimming removed 1 base from V and 0 bases from J, with 13 bases in between. This CDR3 has 16 residues. CDR3 DNA sequence: TGCAGTGCTAGAGTTACGAGCTCGAGCTCTGGAAACACCATATATTTT. Residues: CSARVTSSSSGNTIYF.

This clonotype was seen repeatedly, ten times or more. The chain combines TRBV3-1 with TRBJ2-5, with a possible D match to TRBD2 (5 bases). This CDR3 has 15 residues. Trimming removed 1 base at V and 5 bases at J, with 14 bases between. Germline CDR1 reads LGHDT; CDR2 reads YNNKEL (reference sequence). The CDR3 region has the DNA TGTGCCAGCAGCCAAGGCCCCTCGGGGTTGGAGACCCAGTACTTC. It codes for CASSQGPSGLETQYF.

Many counts were recorded for this clonotype. In DNA, the CDR3 is TGCAGTGCTAGAGATCTGGTCTCCTCCTACGAGCAGTACTTC. This gives the protein CSARDLVSSYEQYF. The chain combines TRBV20-1 with TRBJ2-7; D remains unclear. The CDR3 has 14 residues. Germline V gives CDR1 DFQATT, CDR2 SNEGSKA (reference sequence). The V gene lost 0 bases and the J gene lost 0 bases, with 9 bases spanning the gap.

This clonotype was seen ten or more times. V and J are TRBV29-1 and TRBJ2-6; TRBD2 is a possible D gene (5 bases). Trimming removed 4 bases at V and 1 base at J, with 5 bases between. The CDR3 totals 13 residues. From germline, CDR1 is SQVTM and CDR2 ANQGSEA. CDR3 bases: TGCAGCGTTGGACTATCTGGGGCCAACGTCCTGACTTTC. The encoded protein is CSVGLSGANVLTF.